A selection of T cell receptor beta chains follows, all from one sample in a study of response to subunit inactivated influenza vaccine. TCRdb re-called the RT-PCR reads with MiXCR, one entry per CDR3 protein. The data contain about 650,000 distinct CDR3 sequences, 15% to 17% of them singletons. Here the sequenced sample was PBMCs from blood, taken less than 13 days after vaccination. The receptors come from a man between 45 and 60 years old who received an inactivated influenza vaccine. The CDR3 runs from the conserved cysteine through the conserved F or W. Fields, in order: D gene, V gene, clone size, J gene, CDR3 DNA, CDR3 protein. The D gene is left open where the match is weak. Some rows mark clone size as missing; the rest say once, few, many or name a class of expanded clone.

>NA|TRBV30|NA|TRBJ1-6
TGTGCCTCAAAAAACGCTCCGAGCTCCTATAATTCACCCCTCCACTTT
CASKNAPSSYNSPLHF
>TRBD1|TRBV19|NA|TRBJ2-7
TGTGCCACCCGGGACAGGTCCCGACCCTACGAGCAGTACTTC
CATRDRSRPYEQYF
>TRBD1|TRBV11-2|once|TRBJ2-2
TGTGCCAGCAGCTTATCTATTCGACAGGGGTACGGGGAGCTGTTTTTT
CASSLSIRQGYGELFF
>TRBD2|TRBV12-3/TRBV12-4|few|TRBJ2-1
TGTGCCAGCAGCTGGGCGGGGGATAGGAATGAGCAGTTCTTC
CASSWAGDRNEQFF
>TRBD1|TRBV10-3|few|TRBJ1-1
TGTGCCACCGCGGGACAGCTTGAAGCTTTCTTT
CATAGQLEAFF
>NA|TRBV11-2|NA|TRBJ2-1
TGTGCCAGCAGCTTAGCCTTCAGCTCCTACAATGAGCAGTTCTTC
CASSLAFSSYNEQFF
>TRBD2|TRBV7-9|few|TRBJ2-7
TGTGCCAGCAGCTCCCATAGCGGGAGTGGGTCCGAGCAGTACTTC
CASSSHSGSGSEQYF
>TRBD2|TRBV9|few|TRBJ2-7
TGTGCCAGCAGCGCCCCGAGCGGGGACGGGACCTACGAGCAGTACTTC
CASSAPSGDGTYEQYF
>NA|TRBV28|NA|TRBJ1-2
TGTGCCAGCAGTTCCTCCCTTCCTGGCATCGTTAACTATGGCTACACCTTC
CASSSSLPGIVNYGYTF
>NA|TRBV20-1|many|TRBJ2-1
TGCAGTGCTAGAGATTTGGCTGAGCAGTTCTTC
CSARDLAEQFF
>TRBD1|TRBV7-6|few|TRBJ1-4
TGTGCCAGCAGCCTGGGGACAGGGCGAGGTGAAAAACTGTTTTTT
CASSLGTGRGEKLFF
>NA|TRBV7-6|NA|TRBJ2-7
TGTGCCAGCAGCCGACCGCGCAGCCGCTCCTACGAGCAGTACTTC
CASSRPRSRSYEQYF
>TRBD1|TRBV19|NA|TRBJ2-1
TGTGCCAGTAGCCGCCAGCAGGGGGTTGGTAATGAGCAGTTCTTC
CASSRQQGVGNEQFF
>NA|TRBV18|NA|TRBJ1-5
TGTGCCAGCTCACTCGAGACTAGCAATCAGCCCCAGCATTTT
CASSLETSNQPQHF
>NA|TRBV6-2/TRBV6-3|few|TRBJ2-2
TGTGCCAGCGTGCGAGATAGGGTCGCCGGGGAGCTGTTTTTT
CASVRDRVAGELFF
>TRBD1|TRBV6-2/TRBV6-3|NA|TRBJ1-5
TGTGCCAGCAGCAAAGGGCAGGGGGGGCAGCCCCAGCATTTT
CASSKGQGGQPQHF
>NA|TRBV6-2/TRBV6-3|NA|TRBJ2-7
TGTGCCAGCAGTTACGTGGGGGAGCAGTACTTC
CASSYVGEQYF